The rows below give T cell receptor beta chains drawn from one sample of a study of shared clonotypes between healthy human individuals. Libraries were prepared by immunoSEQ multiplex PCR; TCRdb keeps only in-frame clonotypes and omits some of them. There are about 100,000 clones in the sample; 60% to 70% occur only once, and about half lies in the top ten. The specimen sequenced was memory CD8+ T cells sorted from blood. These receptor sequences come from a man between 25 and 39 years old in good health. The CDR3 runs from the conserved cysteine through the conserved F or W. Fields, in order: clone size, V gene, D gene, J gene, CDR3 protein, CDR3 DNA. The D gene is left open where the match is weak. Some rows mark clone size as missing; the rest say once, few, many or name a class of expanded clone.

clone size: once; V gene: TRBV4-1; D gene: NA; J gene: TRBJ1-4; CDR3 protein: CASSQDLRGTNEKLFF; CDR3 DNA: TGCGCCAGCAGCCAAGATCTAAGAGGAACTAATGAAAAACTGTTTTTT
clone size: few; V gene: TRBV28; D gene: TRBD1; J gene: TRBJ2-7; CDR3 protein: CASSGTVYEQYF; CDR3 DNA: TGTGCCAGCAGTGGGACAGTTTACGAGCAGTACTTC
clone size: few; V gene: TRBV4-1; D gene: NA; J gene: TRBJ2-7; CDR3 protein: CASSPSDGYEQYF; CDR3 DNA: TGCGCCAGCAGCCCCTCGGACGGCTACGAGCAGTACTTC
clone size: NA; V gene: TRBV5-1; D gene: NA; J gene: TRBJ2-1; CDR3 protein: CASKATSYNEQFF; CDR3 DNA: TGCGCCAGCAAGGCAACCTCCTACAATGAGCAGTTCTTC
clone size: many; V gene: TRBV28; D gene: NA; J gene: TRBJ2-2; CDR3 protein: CASSPLPGELFF; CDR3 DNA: TGTGCCAGCAGTCCCCTTCCCGGGGAGCTGTTTTTT
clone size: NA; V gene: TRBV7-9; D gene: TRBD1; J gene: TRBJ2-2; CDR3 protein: CASSEGTGGVTGELFF; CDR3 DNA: TGTGCCAGCAGCGAGGGGACAGGGGGCGTCACCGGGGAGCTGTTTTTT
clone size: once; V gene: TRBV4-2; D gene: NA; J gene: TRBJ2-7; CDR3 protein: CASSPVLGERLYEQYF; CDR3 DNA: TGTGCCAGCAGCCCGGTGTTGGGGGAGAGACTCTACGAGCAGTACTTC
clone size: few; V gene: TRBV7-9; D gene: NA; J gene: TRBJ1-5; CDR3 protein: CASSLRVNQPQHF; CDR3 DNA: TGTGCCAGCAGCTTGAGAGTCAATCAGCCCCAGCATTTT
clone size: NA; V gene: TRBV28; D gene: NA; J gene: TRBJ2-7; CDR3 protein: CASGHSYEQYF; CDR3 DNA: TGTGCCAGTGGCCACTCCTACGAGCAGTACTTC
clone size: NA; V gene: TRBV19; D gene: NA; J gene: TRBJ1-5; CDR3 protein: CASSVGPSNQPQHF; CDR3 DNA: TGTGCCAGTAGTGTGGGGCCCAGCAATCAGCCCCAGCATTTT